What follows is one TCR beta chain and its context. Germline values: CDR1 SQVTM, CDR2 ANQGSEA. V lost 5 bases and J lost 3, with 4 bases in between. The CDR3 totals 10 residues. TCRdb processed the 5' RACE reads anew with MiXCR; each CDR3 protein has one entry. Counted here are hundreds of thousands of distinct CDR3 sequences, about 12% occurring once; the ten biggest clones make up about 16%. This record belongs to a study of T cells after yellow fever vaccination. This sequence was found in a man aged 30 to 45 who received the YFV17D yellow fever vaccine. The J gene is TRBJ2-5, the V gene TRBV29-1; no clear D. The sample was PBMCs, taken on the day of the yellow fever booster vaccination. The CDR3 bases are TGCAGCGTTAGAGAAGAGACCCAGTACTTC. Its protein is CSVREETQYF.